The clone carrying this T cell receptor beta chain is labeled medium-sized. The data were taken from a study of blood T cell repertoires in COVID-19. Looking at the study overall: Spain, Italy and the United States supplied samples that represented acute and convalescent COVID-19. PBMCs, B-cell-depleted T cells, or T cells provided the cDNA or gDNA that made up the material.

Method: immunoSEQ multiplex PCR; TCRdb's copy keeps in-frame clones and lacks some. The sample consists of about 170,000 clones, around 84% of them appearing once. Enrollees, about 18 to 89 years old, lived in 24 US areas. Participant reports of clinical history set cohort assignment. V shed 5 bases, J shed 4 bases, and the junction held 13 bases outside the gene matches. The CDR3 has 16 amino acids. Germline CDR1 SGDLS, CDR2 YYNGEE. The TCR was taken from a man aged 50-59 years who had recovered from COVID-19. The J gene is TRBJ2-5, the V gene TRBV9, with 8 bases that match TRBD2. The specimen sequenced was PBMCs or T cells enriched from blood (not recorded which). This chain's CDR3 is CASSERRDAGGETQYF. The CDR3, as DNA: TGTGCCAGCAGTGAACGGAGGGATGCGGGGGGAGAGACCCAGTACTTC.